Each of the 24 T cell receptor beta chains below was sequenced from the same sample in a study of shared clonotypes between healthy human individuals. The data were produced by immunoSEQ multiplex PCR, yet TCRdb's version contains in-frame clones alone and is incomplete. The table lists some 2 million clones, about 95% of them singletons. In the naive CD8 group, cells lacked CD45RO and were positively selected for CCR7, so terminally differentiated effector memory CD45RA+ cells were left out. Sequenced: naive CD8+ T cells sorted from blood. These receptors came from a young man in good health.

Points on this clone: This sample includes further DNA sequences coding for the same CDR3. The chain uses TRBV15 and TRBJ2-1; D ambiguous. CDR1 is LNHNV and CDR2 is YYDKDF in the germline V gene (reference sequence). This CDR3 comprises 16 residues. V was cut by 0 bases and J by 0 bases, with 9 bases left in between. The CDR3 sequence is CATSRDLAASYNEQFF. DNA of the CDR3: TGTGCCACCAGCAGAGATTTGGCTGCCTCCTACAATGAGCAGTTCTTC. Complete variable domain (other parts from reference TRBV15 and TRBJ2-1): DAMVIQNPRYQVTQFGKPVTLSCSQTLNHNVMYWYQQKSSQAPKLLFHYYDKDFNNEADTPDNFQSRRPNTSFCFLDIRSPGLGDTAMYLCATSRDLAASYNEQFFGPGTRLTVL.

A note on this clone: One end of the junction fails to match germline, which may point to a read error. The chain recombines TRBV11-2 with TRBJ2-7; tentative D call: TRBD1 (6 bases). Germline V gene lookup returns CDR1 SGHAT and CDR2 FQNNGV. There are 17 residues in the CDR3. Here the CDR3 reads CASSSTLDSLKDSGQHF. CDR3 DNA sequence: TGTGCCAGCAGCTCGACACTGGACAGCCTCAAAGACTCAGGTCAACACTTC.

The genes are TRBV2 and TRBJ1-2; 9 nucleotides agree with TRBD1. The V segment lost 9 bases and the J segment 4 bases; nucleotides outside the gene matches: 6. Germline CDR1 SNHLY, CDR2 FYNNEI. The CDR3 contains 13 residues. CDR3 sequence reads: CARRDRETYGYTF. CDR3 nucleotide sequence: TGTGCCAGGAGGGACAGGGAGACCTATGGCTACACCTTC.

This clone was found a few times. The rearrangement uses TRBV5-6 and TRBJ1-5; a possible D gene is TRBD1 (5 bases). The CDR3 is made up of 13 amino acids. V was clipped by 2 bases and J by 6 bases, with 9 bases between them. Germline lookup yields CDR1 SGHDT and CDR2 YYEEEE. The CDR3 protein is CASSFSTGQPQHF. The CDR3 region has the DNA TGTGCCAGCAGCTTCAGCACAGGTCAGCCCCAGCATTTT.

This chain links TRBV18 with TRBJ2-4; 8 bases fit TRBD1. V dropped 8 bases and J dropped 6; count of bases not matched to a gene: 9. The CDR3 sequence is 14 residues long. CDR1 and CDR2 (germline): KGHSH, LQKENI. The CDR3 nucleotides are TGTGCCAGCGCCACGTCAGGGGGCAGAAACATTCAGTACTTC. It specifies CASATSGGRNIQYF.

This rearrangement joins TRBV10-3 to TRBJ2-7; D possibly uses TRBD1 or TRBD2 (5 bases each). Germline loops: CDR1 ENHRY, CDR2 SYGVKD. Between the trimmed V and J ends, which lost 9 bases and 6 bases, there was a span of 15 bases. This CDR3 has 12 residues. The CDR3: CAMLNGAGEQYF. The CDR3 region has the DNA TGTGCCATGTTGAACGGGGCGGGCGAGCAGTACTTC.

The V and J genes are TRBV5-1 and TRBJ1-2; weak D call: TRBD1 (6 bases). CDR1 and CDR2 (germline): SGHRS, YFSETQ. V was clipped by 4 bases and J by 4 bases, with 20 bases between them. The CDR3 contains 16 residues. The CDR3 region has the DNA TGCGCCAGCAGCCCCACTCTGACAGGACAACTCTATGGCTACACCTTC. Amino acids: CASSPTLTGQLYGYTF.

The chain couples TRBV12-5 to TRBJ1-1; D is uncertain. Trimming took off 0 bases at V and 6 bases at J, with 5 bases between the two ends. The CDR3 runs 12 residues. The germline CDR1 and CDR2 sequences are LGHNT and FRNRAP. The CDR3 protein is CASGLVGPEAFF. Here the CDR3 DNA reads TGTGCTAGTGGTTTGGTAGGCCCTGAAGCTTTCTTT.

This clone was counted once. The chain carries TRBV13 and TRBJ2-1; TRBD2 matches at 8 bases. Per the germline V gene, CDR1 is PRHDT and CDR2 is FYEKMQ (reference sequence). V lost 0 bases and J lost 7; bases outside the gene matches: 2. The CDR3 totals 14 residues. CDR3 nucleotides: TGTGCCAGCAGCTTAGGGACTAGCGTAAATGAGCAGTTCTTC. Its translation: CASSLGTSVNEQFF.

The V and J genes are TRBV5-6 and TRBJ1-1; D is ambiguous. Between the trimmed V and J ends, which lost 2 bases and 3 bases, there was a span of 11 bases. The CDR3 length is 14 residues. Germline values: CDR1 SGHDT, CDR2 YYEEEE. The CDR3 sequence is CASSFWGGDTEAFF. CDR3 DNA: TGTGCCAGCAGCTTTTGGGGAGGAGACACTGAAGCTTTCTTT.

The CDR3 DNA sequence: TGTGCCAGCAGCTCGGACATTTACACTGAAGCTTTCTTT. Protein product: CASSSDIYTEAFF. The V gene is TRBV9, the J gene TRBJ1-1; maybe TRBD1 (5 bases). In germline, CDR1 is SGDLS, CDR2 YYNGEE. Deletions cut 4 bases from V and 3 bases from J, with 10 bases between. The length of the CDR3 is 13 residues.

V is TRBV6-5 and J is TRBJ1-2, with D perhaps TRBD1 (6 bases). Trimming took 0 bases from V and 3 from J, leaving 14 bases between them. This CDR3 is 16 amino acids long. Germline V gene lookup returns CDR1 MNHEY and CDR2 SVGAGI. In DNA, the CDR3 is TGTGCCAGCAGTTACTCGCTGTCAGGGGCCGACTATGGCTACACCTTC. Residues: CASSYSLSGADYGYTF.

The V and J genes are TRBV13 and TRBJ1-4; D is ambiguous. V gave up 2 bases and J gave up 5 bases, with 9 bases separating them. The germline CDR1 and CDR2 sequences are PRHDT and FYEKMQ (reference sequence). The CDR3 is 14 residues long. CDR3: CASSLRRGNEKLFF. Written as DNA, the CDR3 is TGTGCCAGCAGCTTACGACGCGGGAATGAAAAACTGTTTTTT.

The rearrangement joins TRBV10-2 to TRBJ2-5; tentatively, D is TRBD1 (5 bases). The CDR3 sequence is 14 residues long. The V gene's germline CDR1 is WSHSY and CDR2 SAAADI. Trimming removed 6 bases from V and 3 bases from J, with 14 bases in between. The CDR3 coding sequence is TGCGCCAGCAGAGACTTGGGGCCGAAAGAGACCCAGTACTTC. This encodes CASRDLGPKETQYF.

The rearrangement joins TRBV30 to TRBJ2-3; D possibly corresponds to TRBD1 (6 bases). The CDR3 is made up of 14 amino acids. The germline V gene has CDR1 GTSNPN and CDR2 SVGIG (reference sequence). The CDR3 spells CAGEGGSSTDTQYF. The CDR3 DNA reads TGTGCGGGTGAAGGGGGATCGAGCACAGATACGCAGTATTTT.

This chain connects TRBV5-6 to TRBJ2-7; D remains unclear. The CDR3 is 13 amino acids. The germline V gene encodes CDR1 SGHDT and CDR2 YYEEEE. V was clipped by 4 bases and J by 3 bases, with 11 bases between them. Here the CDR3 DNA reads TGTGCCAGCAGCACGGACGAGATCTACGAGCAGTACTTC. Its protein product is CASSTDEIYEQYF. The full variable domain, rest sourced from reference TRBV5-6 and TRBJ2-7, is DAGVTQSPTHLIKTRGQQVTLRCSPKSGHDTVSWYQQALGQGPQFIFQYYEEEERQRGNFPDRFSGHQFPNYSSELNVNALLLGDSALYLCASSTDEIYEQYFGPGTRLTVT.

The V call is TRBV4-1, the J call TRBJ2-7, with no clear D. The CDR3 covers 12 residues. In germline, CDR1 is MGHRA, CDR2 YSYEKL. The ends were cut back, 4 bases at V and 5 bases at J, with 9 bases in the middle. The CDR3, as DNA: TGCGCCAGCAGCCCCACGGGCCACGAGCAGTACTTC. It encodes CASSPTGHEQYF.

This chain joins TRBV6-5 and TRBJ1-2; no firm D call. There are 14 residues in the CDR3. V lost 2 bases, J lost 0 bases, and 7 bases lay in between. Germline CDR1 MNHEY, CDR2 SVGAGI. The CDR3 DNA follows: TGTGCCAGCAGTTACGCGGCGGCTAACTATGGCTACACCTTC. This sequence encodes CASSYAAANYGYTF.

Details on this clone: The limits of the CDR3 on the DNA are not certain, so only TCRdb's listed CDR3 is given. The chain employs TRBV27 and TRBJ1-2; the listed D gene, TRBD1, was not tested against the DNA. The CDR3 is 16 amino acids in total, end residues counted. CDR1 and CDR2 (germline): MNHEY, SMNVEV (reference sequence). The CDR3 sequence is CASSSSPGGSLAGYTF.

Turning to this clone: The sample carries other DNA sequences with the same CDR3. V and J are TRBV6-1 and TRBJ2-7, with a tentative D call TRBD1 (6 bases). The CDR3 runs 12 residues. Trimming removed 4 bases at V and 4 bases at J, with 8 bases between. Germline CDR1 reads MNHNS; CDR2 reads SASEGT. The CDR3 spells CASSVRGYEQYF. The CDR3 coding sequence is TGTGCCAGCAGTGTCAGGGGATACGAGCAGTACTTC.

For this clone: Other nucleotide sequences from this sample produce the same CDR3. The chain uses TRBV19 and TRBJ1-6; D is unclear. Germline lookup yields CDR1 LNHDA and CDR2 SQIVND (reference sequence). CDR3 length: 13 amino acids. The germline V and J ends were trimmed by 1 base and 6 bases, with 4 bases remaining between them. CDR3 amino acids: CASSIVGNSPLHF. DNA of the CDR3: TGTGCCAGTAGTATAGTGGGTAATTCACCCCTCCACTTT. Supplemented by reference TRBV19 and TRBJ1-6, the full variable domain reads DGGITQSPKYLFRKEGQNVTLSCEQNLNHDAMYWYRQDPGQGLRLIYYSQIVNDFQKGDIAEGYSVSREKKESFPLTVTSAQKNPTAFYLCASSIVGNSPLHFGNGTRLTVT.

V and J are TRBV10-3 and TRBJ2-1; TRBD1 aligns across 9 bases. The CDR3 runs 16 residues. J lost 9 bases, V lost 3 bases, and 12 bases had no gene match. The germline gives CDR1 ENHRY, CDR2 SYGVKD. Here the CDR3 DNA reads TGTGCCATCAGTGATCCATACAGGGGGCAGAGCATTGAGCAGTTCTTC. Translating it yields CAISDPYRGQSIEQFF.

A word on this clone: The identical CDR3 is also encoded by other nucleotide sequences in the sample. The J gene is TRBJ2-3, the V gene TRBV7-9, with D perhaps TRBD2 (5 bases). The germline CDR1 and CDR2 sequences are SEHNR and FQNEAQ (reference sequence). The CDR3 loop spans 16 amino acids. The germline V and J ends were trimmed by 5 bases and 0 bases, with 15 bases remaining between them. As DNA, the CDR3 is TGTGCCAGCAGCCCCCCGGCGGGCCCCAGCACAGATACGCAGTATTTT. This codes for CASSPPAGPSTDTQYF.

The chain has TRBV6-5 and TRBJ1-4; a weak D match, TRBD1 (5 bases). V dropped 5 bases and J dropped 3 bases, with 13 bases sitting between them. The CDR3 totals 15 residues. Germline V gene sequence: CDR1 MNHEY, CDR2 SVGAGI. This CDR3 reads CASSQNIGANEKLFF. The CDR3 nucleotides are TGTGCCAGCAGTCAAAATATAGGGGCTAATGAAAAACTGTTTTTT.